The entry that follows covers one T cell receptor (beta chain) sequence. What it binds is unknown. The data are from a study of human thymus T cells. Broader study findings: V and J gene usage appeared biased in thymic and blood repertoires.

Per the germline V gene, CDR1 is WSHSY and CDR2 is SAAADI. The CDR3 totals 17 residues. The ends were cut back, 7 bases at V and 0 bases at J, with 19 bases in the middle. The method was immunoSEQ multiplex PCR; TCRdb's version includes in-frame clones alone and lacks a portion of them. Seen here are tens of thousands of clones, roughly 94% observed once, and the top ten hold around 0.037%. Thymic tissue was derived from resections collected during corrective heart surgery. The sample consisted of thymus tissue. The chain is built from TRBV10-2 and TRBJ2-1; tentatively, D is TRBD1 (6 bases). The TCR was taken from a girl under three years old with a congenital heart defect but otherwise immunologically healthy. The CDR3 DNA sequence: TGCGCCAGCACGATAGGCCTAGCACAGGGCTCCTACAATGAGCAGTTCTTC. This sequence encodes CASTIGLAQGSYNEQFF.